This TCR beta chain was retrieved from a study of blood T cells in healthy people across ages. The length of the CDR3 is 15 residues. The V end lost 5 bases, the J end lost 2 bases, and 16 bases lay between the germline ends. The germline CDR1 and CDR2 sequences are MNHEY and SMNVEV (reference sequence). Peripheral blood was drawn, around 9.5 milliliters per donor. A second 7 to 11 cycle PCR used barcoded and J-beta primers. TCRdb re-called the 5' RACE reads with MiXCR, one entry per CDR3 protein. The table lists about a million distinct CDR3 sequences, roughly half of them singletons. This clonotype was seen a handful of times.

Sequenced sample: blood. V is TRBV27 and J is TRBJ2-7; no clear D gene. This clonotype was sampled from a woman aged 60-75 years in good health. CDR3: CASSPLRRNTYEQYF. CDR3 in DNA: TGTGCCAGCAGTCCCCTCCGGCGGAACACCTACGAGCAGTACTTC.